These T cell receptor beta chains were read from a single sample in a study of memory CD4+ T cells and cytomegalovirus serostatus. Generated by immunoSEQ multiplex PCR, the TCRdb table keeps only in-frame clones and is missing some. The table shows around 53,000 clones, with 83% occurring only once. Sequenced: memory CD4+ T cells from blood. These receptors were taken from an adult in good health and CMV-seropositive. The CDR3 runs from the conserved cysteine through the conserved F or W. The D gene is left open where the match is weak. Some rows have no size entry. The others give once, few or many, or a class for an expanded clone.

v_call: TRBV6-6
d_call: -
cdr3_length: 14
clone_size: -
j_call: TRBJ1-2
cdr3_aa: CASSPRPETYGYTF
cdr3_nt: TGTGCCAGCAGTCCCCGGCCTGAGACCTATGGCTACACCTTC

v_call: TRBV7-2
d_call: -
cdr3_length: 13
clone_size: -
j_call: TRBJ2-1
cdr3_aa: CASKAYGNNEQFF
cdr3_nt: TGTGCCAGCAAAGCTTATGGGAACAATGAGCAGTTCTTC

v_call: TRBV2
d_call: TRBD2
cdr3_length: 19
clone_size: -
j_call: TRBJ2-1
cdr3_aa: CASSEYPPSHAGAYNEQFF
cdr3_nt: TGTGCCAGCAGTGAATATCCCCCCTCCCACGCGGGAGCCTACAATGAGCAGTTCTTC

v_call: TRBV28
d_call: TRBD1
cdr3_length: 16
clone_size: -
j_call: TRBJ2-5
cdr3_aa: CASSLRTGGKTETQYF
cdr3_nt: TGTGCCAGCAGTTTAAGGACAGGAGGAAAAACGGAGACCCAGTACTTC

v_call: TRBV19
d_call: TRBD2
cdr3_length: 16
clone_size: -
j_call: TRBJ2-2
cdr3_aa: CASRKLAGGLTGELFF
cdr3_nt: TGTGCCAGTAGGAAATTAGCGGGAGGCCTCACCGGGGAGCTGTTTTTT

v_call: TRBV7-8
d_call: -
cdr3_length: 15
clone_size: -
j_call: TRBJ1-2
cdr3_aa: CASSLVARAGPGYTF
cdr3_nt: TGTGCCAGCAGCTTAGTGGCCAGGGCAGGGCCTGGCTACACCTTC

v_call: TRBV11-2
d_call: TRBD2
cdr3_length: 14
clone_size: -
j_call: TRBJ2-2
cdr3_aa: CASSFTSAGGELFF
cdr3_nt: TGTGCCAGCAGCTTTACTAGCGCTGGCGGGGAGCTGTTTTTT

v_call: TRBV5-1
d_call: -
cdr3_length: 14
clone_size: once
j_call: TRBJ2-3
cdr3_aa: CASSEPGVEDTQYF
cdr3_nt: TGCGCCAGCAGTGAACCGGGGGTGGAAGATACGCAGTATTTT

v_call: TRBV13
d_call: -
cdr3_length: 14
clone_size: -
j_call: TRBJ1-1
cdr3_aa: CASSLLTGNTEAFF
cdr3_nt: TGTGCCAGCAGCTTACTTACAGGGAACACTGAAGCTTTCTTT

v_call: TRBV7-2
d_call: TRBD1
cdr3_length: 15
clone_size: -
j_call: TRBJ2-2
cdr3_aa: CASSLLQGSSGELFF
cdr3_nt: TGTGCCAGCAGCTTGTTACAGGGGTCGAGCGGGGAGCTGTTTTTT

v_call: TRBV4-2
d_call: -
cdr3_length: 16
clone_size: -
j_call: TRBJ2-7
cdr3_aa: CASSQAQTRTSYEQYF
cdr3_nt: TGTGCCAGCAGCCAAGCCCAGACGAGGACCTCCTACGAGCAGTACTTC